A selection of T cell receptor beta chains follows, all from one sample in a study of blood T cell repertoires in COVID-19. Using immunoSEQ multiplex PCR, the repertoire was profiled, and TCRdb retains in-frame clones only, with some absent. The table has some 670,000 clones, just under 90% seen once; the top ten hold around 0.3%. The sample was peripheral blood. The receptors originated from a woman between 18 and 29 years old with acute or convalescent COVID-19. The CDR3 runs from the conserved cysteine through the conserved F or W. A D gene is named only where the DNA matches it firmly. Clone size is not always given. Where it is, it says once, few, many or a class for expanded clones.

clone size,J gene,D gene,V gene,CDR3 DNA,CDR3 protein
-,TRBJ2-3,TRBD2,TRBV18,TGTGCCAGCTCCCGCGGACTAGCGGGGGCCGGGGATACGCAGTATTTT,CASSRGLAGAGDTQYF
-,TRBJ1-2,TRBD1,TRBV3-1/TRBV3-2,TGTGCCAGCAGAGATAACAGGGGGCGCGGGGGCTACACCTTC,CASRDNRGRGGYTF
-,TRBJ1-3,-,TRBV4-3,TGCGCCAGCAGCCAAGATCCGGGGGGCTTATCTGGAAACACCATATATTTT,CASSQDPGGLSGNTIYF
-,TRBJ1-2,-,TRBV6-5,TGTGCCAGCAGTCCCACATACACTAATGGCTACACCTTC,CASSPTYTNGYTF
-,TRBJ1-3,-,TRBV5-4,TGTGCCAGCAGCTTGATCAGTCCCTCTGGAAACACCATATATTTT,CASSLISPSGNTIYF
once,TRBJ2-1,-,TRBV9,TGTGCCAGTAGCGTAGGAACGAGCAATGAGCAGTTCTTC,CASSVGTSNEQFF
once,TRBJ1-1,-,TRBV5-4,TGTGCCACCTTAAACCCCGACAGTGGAAACACTGAAGCTTTCTTT,CATLNPDSGNTEAFF
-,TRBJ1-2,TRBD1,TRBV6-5,TGTGCCAGCAGGGTACTGAGGACAGGGGGCTATGGCTACACCTTC,CASRVLRTGGYGYTF
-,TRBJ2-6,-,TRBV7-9,TGTGCCAGCAGCTTAGCGCTAGTCGCCGGGGCTGGGGCCAACGTCCTGACTTTC,CASSLALVAGAGANVLTF
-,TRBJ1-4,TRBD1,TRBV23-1,TGCGCCAGCAGTCGAGACAGGGGAACGGCTGGTGAAAAACTGTTTTTT,CASSRDRGTAGEKLFF
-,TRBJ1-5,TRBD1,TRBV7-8,TGTGCCAGCAGCTTGTGGGGCGACAGGGGCTCATTTCAGCCCCAGCATTTT,CASSLWGDRGSFQPQHF
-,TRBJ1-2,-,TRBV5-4,TGTGCCAGCAGCTTGGATCTTTTGGCGGGGGGCGGTAACTATGGCTACACCTTC,CASSLDLLAGGGNYGYTF
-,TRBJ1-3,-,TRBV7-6,TGTGCCAGCAGGTTGGGGGGGTCCTCTGGAAACACCATATATTTT,CASRLGGSSGNTIYF
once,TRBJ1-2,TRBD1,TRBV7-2,TGTGCCAGCAGCATAAGACAGGGAAACCCCATCTATGGCTACACCTTC,CASSIRQGNPIYGYTF
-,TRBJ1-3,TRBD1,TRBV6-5,TGTGCCAGCAGTTACTCCCGGACAGGTGGAAACACCATATATTTT,CASSYSRTGGNTIYF
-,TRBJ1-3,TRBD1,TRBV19,TGTGCCAGTACCCGGACAGGGCTTGGAAACACCATATATTTT,CASTRTGLGNTIYF
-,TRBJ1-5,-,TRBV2,TGTGCCAGCACTTGGGGTAGGGAGGGTCAGCCCCAGCATTTT,CASTWGREGQPQHF
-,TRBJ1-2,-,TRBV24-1,TGTGCCACCAGTCCCGGGGAATGGGGCTACACCTTC,CATSPGEWGYTF
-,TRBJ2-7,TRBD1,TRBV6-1,TGTGCCAGCAGTGAAGGGACAGGGGGCTCCTACGAGCAGTACTTC,CASSEGTGGSYEQYF
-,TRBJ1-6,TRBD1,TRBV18,TGTGCCAGCTCACCAGGGACAGGGAGTAATTCACCCCTCCACTTT,CASSPGTGSNSPLHF
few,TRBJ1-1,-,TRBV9,TGTGCCAGCAGCGGGGAGCCGGATGAAGCTTTCTTT,CASSGEPDEAFF
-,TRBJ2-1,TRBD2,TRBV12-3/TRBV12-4,TGTGCCATCCCGACTAGCGGGGGGGCCTTGTTCTTC,CAIPTSGGALFF
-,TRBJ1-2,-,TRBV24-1,TGTGCCACCAGTGATGCCACGAAGGGGGACTATGGCTACACCTTC,CATSDATKGDYGYTF
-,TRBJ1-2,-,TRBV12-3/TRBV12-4,TGTGCCAGCAGCCTCGCCGGGGGGGGCTACACCTTC,CASSLAGGGYTF
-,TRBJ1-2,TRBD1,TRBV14,TGTGCCAGCAGCCAAGCCCCATGGGACAGGTCTTTC,CASSQAPWDRSF
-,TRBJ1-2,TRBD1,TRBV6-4,TGTGCCAGCAGTGTAAGCAGGGGGCCCTATGGCGACTACACCTTC,CASSVSRGPYGDYTF
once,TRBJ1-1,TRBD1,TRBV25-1,TGTGCCAGCAGTGACGGAGGCAGGGGGGACACTGAAGCTTTCTTT,CASSDGGRGDTEAFF
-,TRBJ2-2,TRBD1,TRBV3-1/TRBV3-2,TGTGCCAGCAGCCGGGGACAGGCGAACACCGGGGAGCTGTTTTTT,CASSRGQANTGELFF
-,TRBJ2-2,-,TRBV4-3,TGCGCCAGCAGCCAAGAGGAGGGGATCGGGGAGCTGTTTTTT,CASSQEEGIGELFF
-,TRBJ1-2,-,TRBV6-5,TGTGCCACCGCTTTACTAGGCGTTGGATATGGCTACACCTTC,CATALLGVGYGYTF
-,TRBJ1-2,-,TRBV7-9,TGTGCCAGCAGCCCCCGGGGGGCCCCGAACTATGGCTACACCTTC,CASSPRGAPNYGYTF
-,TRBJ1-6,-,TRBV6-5,TGTGCCAGCAGTTACTCCCGGGGAGGGAGGAATTCACCCCTCCACTTT,CASSYSRGGRNSPLHF
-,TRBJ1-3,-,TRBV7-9,TGTGCCAGCAGCCGGGGAAACACCATATATTTT,CASSRGNTIYF
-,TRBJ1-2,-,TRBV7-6,TGTGCCAGCAGCCCACTAACGGGGATCTTAGGTAGCTATGGCTACACCTTC,CASSPLTGILGSYGYTF
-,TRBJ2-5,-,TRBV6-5,TGTGCCAGCAGTTATCGAGAGACCCAGTACTTC,CASSYRETQYF
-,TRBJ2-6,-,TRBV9,TGTGCCAGCAGCGTAGGGGCGAGTGCCTCTGGGGCCAACGTCCTGACTTTC,CASSVGASASGANVLTF
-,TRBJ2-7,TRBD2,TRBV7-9,TGTGCCAGCAGCTTGTATCACCTAGCGGGGCAAACCTACGAGCAGTACTTC,CASSLYHLAGQTYEQYF
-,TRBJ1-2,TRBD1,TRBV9,TGTGCCAGCAGCTTGACTTCCGGGACAGGGGAAATCTATGGCTACACCTTC,CASSLTSGTGEIYGYTF